The 5 T cell receptor beta chains listed next were all sequenced from one sample in a study of shared T cell receptors in the human thymus. TCRdb's copy holds only in-frame clones and misses some; the assay was immunoSEQ multiplex PCR. The sample lists about 400,000 clones; roughly 94% were seen once. Sequencing was carried out using thymocytes. Receptors were obtained from a human donor.

The rearrangement links TRBV5-1 to TRBJ2-7, with 7 bases lining up with TRBD2. The CDR3 runs 16 residues. J was trimmed by 3 bases and V by 3 bases; bases with no gene match: 12. Germline CDR1 reads SGHRS; CDR2 reads YFSETQ. The CDR3 DNA follows: TGCGCCAGCAGCTCCATAGAGCGGGGTCCCCTCTACGAGCAGTACTTC. Translation gives CASSSIERGPLYEQYF.

The chain has TRBV2 and TRBJ2-5; the D is unclear. Trimming left V 4 bases short and J 11 bases short, with 2 bases between. Per germline, CDR1 SNHLY and CDR2 FYNNEI. The CDR3 totals 8 residues. The CDR3 DNA sequence: TGTGCCAGCAGTGTTCAGTACTTC. It encodes CASSVQYF. Looking up the rest from reference TRBV2 and TRBJ2-5 gives the full variable domain: EPEVTQTPSHQVTQMGQEVILRCVPISNHLYFYWYRQILGQKVEFLVSFYNNEISEKSEIFDDQFSVERPDGSNFTLKIRSTKLEDSAMYFCASSVQYFGPGTRLLVL.

The gene calls are TRBV4-1 and TRBJ1-2, with 8 nucleotides matching TRBD1. Trimming took 2 bases from V and 4 from J; bases not matched to a gene: 6. Germline loops: CDR1 MGHRA, CDR2 YSYEKL. The length of the CDR3 is 15 residues. CDR3 protein: CASSQMGQVAYGYTF. In nucleotides, the CDR3 is TGCGCCAGCAGCCAAATGGGACAGGTGGCCTATGGCTACACCTTC.

V and J are TRBV7-2 and TRBJ1-5; D remains unclear. The CDR3 consists of 16 residues. V was clipped by 1 base and J by 3 bases, with 13 bases between them. Per germline, CDR1 SGHTA and CDR2 FQGNSA. CDR3 coding DNA: TGTGCCAGCAGCTTAGTGCAGGAGGGCAACAATCAGCCCCAGCATTTT. Residues: CASSLVQEGNNQPQHF. Full variable domain (rest looked up from reference TRBV7-2 and TRBJ1-5): GAGVSQSPSNKVTEKGKDVELRCDPISGHTALYWYRQSLGQGLEFLIYFQGNSAPDKSGLPSDRFSAERTGGSVSTLTIQRTQQEDSAVYLCASSLVQEGNNQPQHFGDGTRLSIL.

V and J are TRBV5-4 and TRBJ2-1; TRBD1 matches 12 bases. Germline lookup yields CDR1 SGHNT and CDR2 YYREEE (reference sequence). Losses at the gene ends were 4 bases for V and 9 bases for J; bases not matched to a gene: 8. CDR3 length: 15 residues. The CDR3 DNA follows: TGTGCCAGCAGCCCCGGGACAGGGGGCACGGGTGAGCAGTTCTTC. Protein sequence: CASSPGTGGTGEQFF.